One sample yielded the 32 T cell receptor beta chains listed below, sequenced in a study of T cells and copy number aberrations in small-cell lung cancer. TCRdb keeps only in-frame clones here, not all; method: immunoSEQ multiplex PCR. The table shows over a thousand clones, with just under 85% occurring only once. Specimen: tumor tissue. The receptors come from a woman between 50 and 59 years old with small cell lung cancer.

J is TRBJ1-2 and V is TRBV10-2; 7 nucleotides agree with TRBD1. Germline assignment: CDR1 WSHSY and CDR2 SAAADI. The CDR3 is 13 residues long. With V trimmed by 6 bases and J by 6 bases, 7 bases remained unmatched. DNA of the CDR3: TGCGCCAGCAGCTTCGGGACAGAGCATGGCTACACCTTC. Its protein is CASSFGTEHGYTF.

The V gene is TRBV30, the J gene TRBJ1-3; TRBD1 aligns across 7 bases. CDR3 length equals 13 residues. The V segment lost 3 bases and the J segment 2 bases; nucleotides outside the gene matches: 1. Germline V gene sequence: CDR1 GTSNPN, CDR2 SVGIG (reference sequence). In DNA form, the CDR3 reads TGTGCCTGGAGAGGACAGGCTGGAAACACCATATATTTT. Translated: CAWRGQAGNTIYF.

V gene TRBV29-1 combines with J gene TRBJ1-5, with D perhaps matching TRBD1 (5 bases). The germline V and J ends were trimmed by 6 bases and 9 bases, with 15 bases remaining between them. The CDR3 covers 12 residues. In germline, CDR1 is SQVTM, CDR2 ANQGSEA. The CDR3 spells CSVMKSGGPQHF. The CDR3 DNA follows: TGCAGCGTCATGAAGAGTGGGGGGCCCCAGCATTTT.

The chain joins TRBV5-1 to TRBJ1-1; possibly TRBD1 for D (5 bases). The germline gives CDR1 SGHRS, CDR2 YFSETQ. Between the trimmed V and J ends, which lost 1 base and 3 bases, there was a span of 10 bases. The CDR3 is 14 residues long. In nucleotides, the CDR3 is TGCGCCAGCAGCTTGTATGGGGGGGACACTGAAGCTTTCTTT. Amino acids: CASSLYGGDTEAFF.

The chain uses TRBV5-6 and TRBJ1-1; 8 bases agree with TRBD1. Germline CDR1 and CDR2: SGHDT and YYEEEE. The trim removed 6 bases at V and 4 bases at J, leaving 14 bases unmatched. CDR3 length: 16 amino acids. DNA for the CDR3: TGTGCCAGCAACGAAGAGGCAGGGGGCGCCCGCACTGAAGCTTTCTTT. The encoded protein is CASNEEAGGARTEAFF.

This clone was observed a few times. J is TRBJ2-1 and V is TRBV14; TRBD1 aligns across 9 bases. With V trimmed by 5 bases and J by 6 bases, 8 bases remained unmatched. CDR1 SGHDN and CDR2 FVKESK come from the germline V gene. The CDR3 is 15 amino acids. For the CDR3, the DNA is TGTGCCAGCAGCTACGGGACAGGGTTTTTCAATGAGCAGTTCTTC. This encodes CASSYGTGFFNEQFF.

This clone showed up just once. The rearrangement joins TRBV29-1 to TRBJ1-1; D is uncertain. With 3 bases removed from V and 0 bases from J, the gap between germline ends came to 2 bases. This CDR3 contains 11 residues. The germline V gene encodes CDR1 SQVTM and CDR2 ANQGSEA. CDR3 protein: CSVEVNTEAFF. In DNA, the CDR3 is TGCAGCGTTGAGGTGAACACTGAAGCTTTCTTT. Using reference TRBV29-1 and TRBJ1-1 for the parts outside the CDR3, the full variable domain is SAVISQKPSRDICQRGTSLTIQCQVDSQVTMMFWYRQQPGQSLTLIATANQGSEATYESGFVIDKFPISRPNLTFSTLTVSNMSPEDSSIYLCSVEVNTEAFFGQGTRLTVV.

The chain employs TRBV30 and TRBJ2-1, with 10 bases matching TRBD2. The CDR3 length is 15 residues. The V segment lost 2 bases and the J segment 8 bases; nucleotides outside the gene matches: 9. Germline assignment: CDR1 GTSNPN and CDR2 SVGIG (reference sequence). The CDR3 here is CAWSRLAGAGDEQFF. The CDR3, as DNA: TGTGCCTGGAGTCGGCTAGCGGGAGCTGGAGATGAGCAGTTCTTC.

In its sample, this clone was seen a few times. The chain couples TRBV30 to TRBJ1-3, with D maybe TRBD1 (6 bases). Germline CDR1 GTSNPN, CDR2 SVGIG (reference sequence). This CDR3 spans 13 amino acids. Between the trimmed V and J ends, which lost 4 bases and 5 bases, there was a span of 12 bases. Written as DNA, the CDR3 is TGTGCCTGGAATAGGGGGGAGAGAAACACCATATATTTT. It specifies CAWNRGERNTIYF.

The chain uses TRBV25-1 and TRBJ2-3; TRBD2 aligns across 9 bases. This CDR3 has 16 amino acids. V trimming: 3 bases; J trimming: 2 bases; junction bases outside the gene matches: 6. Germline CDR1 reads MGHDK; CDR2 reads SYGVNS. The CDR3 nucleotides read TGTGCCAGCAGTGACCTTAGCGGGAGTGTCACAGATACGCAGTATTTT. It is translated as CASSDLSGSVTDTQYF.

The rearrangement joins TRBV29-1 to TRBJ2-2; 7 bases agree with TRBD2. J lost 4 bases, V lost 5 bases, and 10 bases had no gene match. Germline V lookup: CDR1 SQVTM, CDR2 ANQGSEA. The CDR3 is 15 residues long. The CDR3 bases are TGCAGCGTTCTAGGACTAGAATGGTCCACCGGGGAGCTGTTTTTT. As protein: CSVLGLEWSTGELFF.

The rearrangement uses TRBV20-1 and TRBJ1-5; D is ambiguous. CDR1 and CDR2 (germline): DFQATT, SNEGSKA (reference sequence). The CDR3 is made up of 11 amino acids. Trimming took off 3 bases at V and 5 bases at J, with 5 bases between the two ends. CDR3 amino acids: CSASGDQPQHF. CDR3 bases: TGCAGTGCTAGCGGGGATCAGCCCCAGCATTTT.

This CDR3 reads CASSQGLEKQYF. The CDR3 DNA reads TGTGCCAGCAGCCAGGGACTAGAAAAGCAGTACTTC. The chain links TRBV11-3 to TRBJ2-7; 8 bases line up with TRBD2. This CDR3 region has 12 residues. V gave up 5 bases and J gave up 8 bases; unmatched junction bases: 5. Germline CDR1 SGHNT, CDR2 YENEEA.

This CDR3 reads CASSLNRDRGITEAFF. The DNA for the CDR3 is TGTGCCAGCAGTTTAAACCGGGACAGAGGAATCACTGAAGCTTTCTTT. The chain has TRBV2 and TRBJ1-1; 7 bases agree with TRBD1. Germline trimming cut 5 bases from V and 4 bases from J; bases unmatched to any gene: 13. The CDR3 length is 16 residues. Germline CDR1 is SNHLY and CDR2 is FYNNEI.

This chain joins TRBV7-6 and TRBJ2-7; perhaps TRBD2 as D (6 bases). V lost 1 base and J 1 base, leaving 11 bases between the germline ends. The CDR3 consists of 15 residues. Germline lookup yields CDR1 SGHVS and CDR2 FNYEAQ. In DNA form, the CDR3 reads TGTGCCAGCAGCTTAGGAGGCGGGGATTCCTACGAGCAGTACTTC. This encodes CASSLGGGDSYEQYF.

The CDR3 region is CASSERGTAHFIYGYTF. In DNA form, the CDR3 reads TGTGCCAGCAGCGAACGTGGGACAGCCCACTTCATATATGGCTACACCTTC. The rearrangement joins TRBV13 to TRBJ1-2, with 7 bases matching TRBD1. Germline V gene data show CDR1 as PRHDT and CDR2 as FYEKMQ (reference sequence). J gave up 5 bases and V 5 bases, and 17 bases lay outside the gene matches. The CDR3 is 17 amino acids.

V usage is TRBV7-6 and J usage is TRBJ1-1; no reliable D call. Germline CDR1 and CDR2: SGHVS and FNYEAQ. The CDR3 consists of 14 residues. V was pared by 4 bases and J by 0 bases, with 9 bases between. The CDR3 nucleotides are TGTGCCAGCAGCTCAAGTATCCTGAACACTGAAGCTTTCTTT. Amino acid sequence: CASSSSILNTEAFF. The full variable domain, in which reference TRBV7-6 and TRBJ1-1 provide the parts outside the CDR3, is GAGVSQSPRYKVTKRGQDVALRCDPISGHVSLYWYRQALGQGPEFLTYFNYEAQQDKSGLPNDRFSAERPEGSISTLTIQRTEQRDSAMYRCASSSSILNTEAFFGQGTRLTVV.

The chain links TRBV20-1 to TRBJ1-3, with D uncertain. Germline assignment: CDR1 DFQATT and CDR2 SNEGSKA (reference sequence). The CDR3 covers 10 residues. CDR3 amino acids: CDGSGNTIYF. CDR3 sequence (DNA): TGCGATGGGTCTGGAAACACCATATATTTT.

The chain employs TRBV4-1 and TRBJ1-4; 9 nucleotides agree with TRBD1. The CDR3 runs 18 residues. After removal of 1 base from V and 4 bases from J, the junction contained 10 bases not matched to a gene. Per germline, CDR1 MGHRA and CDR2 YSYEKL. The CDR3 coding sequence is TGCGCCAGCAGCCAAGTTGTGTACAGGGGGCGAGTTAATGAAAAACTGTTTTTT. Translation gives CASSQVVYRGRVNEKLFF.

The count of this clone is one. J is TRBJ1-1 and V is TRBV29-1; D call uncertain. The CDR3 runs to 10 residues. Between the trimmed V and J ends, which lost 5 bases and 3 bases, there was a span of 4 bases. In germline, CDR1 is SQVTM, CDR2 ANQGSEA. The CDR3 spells CSVRHTEAFF. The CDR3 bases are TGCAGCGTTCGCCACACTGAAGCTTTCTTT.

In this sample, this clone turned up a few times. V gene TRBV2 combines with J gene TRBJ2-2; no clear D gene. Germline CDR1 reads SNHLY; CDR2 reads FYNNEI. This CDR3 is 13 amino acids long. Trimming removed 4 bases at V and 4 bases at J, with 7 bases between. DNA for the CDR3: TGTGCCAGCAGTGTGGCCCTCACCGGGGAGCTGTTTTTT. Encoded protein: CASSVALTGELFF.

This chain's CDR3 is CASSTSQGVGEAFF. DNA for the CDR3: TGTGCCAGCAGCACATCACAGGGTGTCGGTGAAGCTTTCTTT. This rearrangement joins TRBV27 to TRBJ1-1; a weak D match, TRBD1 (6 bases). The ends were cut back, 6 bases at V and 7 bases at J, with 18 bases in the middle. This CDR3 spans 14 amino acids. The germline V gene has CDR1 MNHEY and CDR2 SMNVEV (reference sequence).

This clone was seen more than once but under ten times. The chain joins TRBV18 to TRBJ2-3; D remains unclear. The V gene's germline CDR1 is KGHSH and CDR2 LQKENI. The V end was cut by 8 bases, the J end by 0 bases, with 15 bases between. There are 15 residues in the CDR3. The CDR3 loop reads CASPPATRSTDTQYF. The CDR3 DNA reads TGTGCCAGCCCCCCCGCGACAAGGAGCACAGATACGCAGTATTTT. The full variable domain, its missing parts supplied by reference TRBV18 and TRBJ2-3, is NAGVMQNPRHLVRRRGQEARLRCSPMKGHSHVYWYRQLPEEGLKFMVYLQKENIIDESGMPKERFSAEFPKEGPSILRIQQVVRGDSAAYFCASPPATRSTDTQYFGPGTRLTVL.

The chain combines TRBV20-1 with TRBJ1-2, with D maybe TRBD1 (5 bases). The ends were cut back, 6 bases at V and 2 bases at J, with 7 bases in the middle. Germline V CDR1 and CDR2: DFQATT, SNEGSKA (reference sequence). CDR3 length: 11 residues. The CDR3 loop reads CSAGGNYGYTF. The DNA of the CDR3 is TGCAGTGCGGGGGGGAACTATGGCTACACCTTC.

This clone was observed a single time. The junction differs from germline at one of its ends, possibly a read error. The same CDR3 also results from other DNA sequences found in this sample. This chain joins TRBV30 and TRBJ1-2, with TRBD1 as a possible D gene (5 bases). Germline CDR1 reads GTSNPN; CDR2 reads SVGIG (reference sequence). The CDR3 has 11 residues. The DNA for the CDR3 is TGTGCTTGGAGGGATGGGACGAGCTACACCTTC. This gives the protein CAWRDGTSYTF.

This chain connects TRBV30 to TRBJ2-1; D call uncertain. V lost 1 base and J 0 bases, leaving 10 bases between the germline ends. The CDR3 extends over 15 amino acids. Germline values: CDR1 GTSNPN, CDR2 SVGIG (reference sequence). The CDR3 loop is CAWSAATSSYNEQFF. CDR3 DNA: TGTGCCTGGAGTGCAGCCACCTCCTCCTACAATGAGCAGTTCTTC.

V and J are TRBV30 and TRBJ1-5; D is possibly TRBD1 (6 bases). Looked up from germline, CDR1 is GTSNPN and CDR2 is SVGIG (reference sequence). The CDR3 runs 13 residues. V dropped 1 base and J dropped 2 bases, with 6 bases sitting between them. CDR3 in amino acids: CAWSAGGNQPQHF. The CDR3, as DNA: TGTGCCTGGAGTGCAGGGGGCAATCAGCCCCAGCATTTT.

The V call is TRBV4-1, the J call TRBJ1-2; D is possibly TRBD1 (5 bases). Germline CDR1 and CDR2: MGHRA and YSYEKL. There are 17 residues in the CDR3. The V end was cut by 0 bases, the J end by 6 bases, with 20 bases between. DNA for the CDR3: TGCGCCAGCAGCCAAGAATTCGGGGTGATGGGGGAACATGGCTACACCTTC. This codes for CASSQEFGVMGEHGYTF.

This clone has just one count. CDR3 sequence: CAWTMWGFNEKLFF. In nucleotides, the CDR3 is TGTGCCTGGACCATGTGGGGGTTTAATGAAAAACTGTTTTTT. V and J are TRBV30 and TRBJ1-4; tentative D call: TRBD1 (5 bases). Germline V gene sequence: CDR1 GTSNPN, CDR2 SVGIG (reference sequence). Deletions cut 4 bases from V and 4 bases from J, with 13 bases between. This CDR3 contains 14 residues.

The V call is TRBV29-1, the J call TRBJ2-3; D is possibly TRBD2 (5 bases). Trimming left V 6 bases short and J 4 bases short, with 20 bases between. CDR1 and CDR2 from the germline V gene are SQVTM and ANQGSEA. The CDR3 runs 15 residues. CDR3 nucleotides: TGCAGCGTCGTTCCAGGTGGAGGTAGTCCAGATACGCAGTATTTT. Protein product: CSVVPGGGSPDTQYF.

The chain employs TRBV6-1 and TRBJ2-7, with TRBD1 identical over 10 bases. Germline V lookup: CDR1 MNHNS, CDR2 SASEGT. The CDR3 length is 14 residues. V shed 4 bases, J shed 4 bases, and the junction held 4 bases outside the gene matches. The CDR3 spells CASSGRGQGYEQYF. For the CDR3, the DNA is TGTGCCAGCAGTGGCCGGGGACAGGGGTACGAGCAGTACTTC.

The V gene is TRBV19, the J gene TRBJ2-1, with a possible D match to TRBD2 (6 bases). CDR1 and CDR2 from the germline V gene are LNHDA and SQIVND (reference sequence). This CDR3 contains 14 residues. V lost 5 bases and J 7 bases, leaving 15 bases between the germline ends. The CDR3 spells CASSFAGTGNEQFF. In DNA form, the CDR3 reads TGTGCCAGTAGTTTCGCCGGGACTGGGAATGAGCAGTTCTTC. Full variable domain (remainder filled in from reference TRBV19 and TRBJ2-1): DGGITQSPKYLFRKEGQNVTLSCEQNLNHDAMYWYRQDPGQGLRLIYYSQIVNDFQKGDIAEGYSVSREKKESFPLTVTSAQKNPTAFYLCASSFAGTGNEQFFGPGTRLTVL.